This TCR beta chain was captured by sequencing in a study of graft-versus-host responses after intestinal transplantation. Study information: Multivisceral, liver-intestinal, or isolated intestinal grafts were transplanted into recipients. The whole recipient group had anti-thymocyte globulin induction followed by tacrolimus and steroids for two to three years. Study-wide results and caveats: Investigators detected GvH clones in recipient marrow, with some emerging earlier in ileum or blood. Subjects displaying graft-donor T cell macrochimerism possessed elevated graft-versus-host to host-versus-graft clonal ratios inside allografts.

The junction had 11 bases not matched to a gene; V was cut back by 7 bases and J by 3 bases. This CDR3 is built from 14 residues. Germline V gene data show CDR1 as GTSNPN and CDR2 as SVGIG (reference sequence). Sequencing was performed with immunoSEQ multiplex PCR; in TCRdb, only in-frame clones are kept and a portion is missing. The sample has some 50,000 clones, about four fifths seen once. About this clone itself: Antigen unknown.

The chain uses TRBV30 and TRBJ1-1; TRBD1 aligns across 7 bases. Specimen: unstimulated CD4+ T cells sorted from spleen or lymph node cells, collected before transplant. The clonotype originates from a human donor who was the organ donor for an intestinal transplant. The DNA for the CDR3 is TGTGCCTATTATAGGGGGCTTGGGGACACTGAAGCTTTCTTT. Protein sequence: CAYYRGLGDTEAFF. The full variable domain, rest sourced from reference TRBV30 and TRBJ1-1, is SQTIHQWPATLVQPVGSPLSLECTVEGTSNPNLYWYRQAAGRGLQLLFYSVGIGQISSEVPQNLSASRPQDRQFILSSKKLLLSDSGFYLCAYYRGLGDTEAFFGQGTRLTVV.